A single sample gave rise to the 32 T cell receptor beta chains below, sequenced in a study of T cell changes during pregnancy in multiple sclerosis. TCRdb's table, derived via immunoSEQ multiplex PCR, lists solely in-frame clones and lacks some. The sample lists over 55,000 clones; 85% to 90% were seen once. Sequences were derived from peripheral blood, sampled after pregnancy. The receptors were gathered from a female donor in good health, enrolled as a control in a pregnancy study.

The CDR3 protein is CASSLELAGAGGTEAFF. The CDR3 DNA reads TGTGCCAGCAGCTTAGAGTTAGCAGGTGCCGGAGGAACTGAAGCTTTCTTT. The rearrangement uses TRBV5-8 and TRBJ1-1; D call uncertain. This CDR3 is built from 17 residues. Germline CDR1 is SGHTS and CDR2 is YDEGEE. Trimming took 2 bases from V and 5 from J, leaving 22 bases between them.

The sample holds a few counts of this clone. V and J are TRBV11-2 and TRBJ1-2, with D maybe TRBD1 (5 bases). V dropped 1 base and J dropped 7 bases, with 10 bases sitting between them. Per the germline V gene, CDR1 is SGHAT and CDR2 is FQNNGV. The CDR3 is 13 residues long. CDR3 sequence reads: CASSLVGGGGYTF. The CDR3 bases are TGTGCCAGCAGCTTAGTGGGGGGAGGTGGCTACACCTTC.

A note on this clone: Relative to the germline gene, one junction end is altered; a read error may explain this. The chain couples TRBV7-2 to TRBJ1-1; D perhaps matches TRBD1 (5 bases). Germline-derived CDR1 and CDR2 are SGHTA and FQGNSA. This CDR3 spans 15 amino acids. CDR3 DNA sequence: TGTGCCAGCAGATTAGGGACTTACATGAACACTGAAGCTTTCTTT. It yields the protein CASRLGTYMNTEAFF.

The V gene is TRBV18, the J gene TRBJ2-7, with 8 bases identical to TRBD1. Germline trimming cut 3 bases from V and 3 bases from J; bases unmatched to any gene: 10. The CDR3 spans 16 residues. Per germline, CDR1 KGHSH and CDR2 LQKENI. CDR3 nucleotide sequence: TGTGCCAGCTCACCGAGTAAAGGGACAGGACGCTACGAGCAGTACTTC. Translating gives CASSPSKGTGRYEQYF.

Here the CDR3 DNA reads TGTGCCAGTAGTATTGGGGGACAGGGGGCCCGAAATGAGCAGTTCTTC. It encodes CASSIGGQGARNEQFF. The rearrangement joins TRBV19 to TRBJ2-1, with TRBD1 matching over 12 bases. V lost 3 bases to trimming and J lost 7 bases; unmatched junction nucleotides: 7. CDR3 size: 16 residues. From germline, CDR1 is LNHDA and CDR2 SQIVND (reference sequence).

V gene TRBV30 combines with J gene TRBJ1-1; 7 bases match TRBD1. Trimming cost V 0 bases and J 5 bases; bases outside gene matches: 6. The CDR3 totals 14 residues. Germline values: CDR1 GTSNPN, CDR2 SVGIG (reference sequence). CDR3 coding DNA: TGTGCCTGGAGTGTCGAGGGGGCAAGGACTGAAGCTTTCTTT. Protein: CAWSVEGARTEAFF.

This chain connects TRBV6-5 to TRBJ1-2; TRBD1 aligns across 8 bases. Looked up from germline, CDR1 is MNHEY and CDR2 is SVGAGI. V trimming: 0 bases; J trimming: 10 bases; junction bases outside the gene matches: 7. The CDR3 runs to 14 residues. The CDR3: CASSYSGTGPDYTF. CDR3 DNA: TGTGCCAGCAGTTACTCCGGGACAGGCCCCGACTACACCTTC.

The rearrangement joins TRBV2 to TRBJ2-1, with 11 positions matching TRBD2. The V gene end was trimmed by 2 bases and the J gene end by 0 bases; junction bases not matched to a gene: 9. Germline V lookup: CDR1 SNHLY, CDR2 FYNNEI. The CDR3 loop spans 19 amino acids. This CDR3 reads CASSESIAGGPNSYNEQFF. In DNA form, the CDR3 reads TGTGCCAGCAGTGAAAGCATAGCGGGAGGGCCGAACTCCTACAATGAGCAGTTCTTC.

The sample holds one count of this clone. The V call is TRBV28, the J call TRBJ2-7; TRBD1 matches 8 bases. The trim removed 5 bases at V and 6 bases at J, leaving 15 bases unmatched. The CDR3 has 16 amino acids. Germline-derived CDR1 and CDR2 are MDHEN and SYDVKM. The CDR3 DNA reads TGTGCCAGCAGTACTCGGACAGGGAGAGGGATCGCCGAGCAGTACTTC. Translating gives CASSTRTGRGIAEQYF.

The V call is TRBV29-1, the J call TRBJ1-1; 7 positions agree with TRBD1. Germline V gene data show CDR1 as SQVTM and CDR2 as ANQGSEA. The V segment lost 6 bases and the J segment 2 bases; nucleotides outside the gene matches: 9. This CDR3 contains 14 residues. CDR3 nucleotides: TGCAGCGTGTACAGGGGCCGGACTAACACTGAAGCTTTCTTT. Protein: CSVYRGRTNTEAFF.

The chain couples TRBV5-1 to TRBJ2-7, with 10 positions matching TRBD1. After removal of 2 bases from V and 2 bases from J, the junction contained 7 bases not matched to a gene. The CDR3 loop spans 16 amino acids. Germline values: CDR1 SGHRS, CDR2 YFSETQ. CDR3 bases: TGCGCCAGCAGCTTAACCGGGACAGGGGTACCCTACGAGCAGTACTTC. It yields the protein CASSLTGTGVPYEQYF.

The chain joins TRBV6-1 to TRBJ1-4; no clear D. V shed 5 bases and J shed 14 bases, with 12 bases lying between them. Germline V gene sequence: CDR1 MNHNS, CDR2 SASEGT. CDR3 length: 11 amino acids. CDR3 in DNA: TGTGCCAGCAGTCTACGGGGAATCCTGTTTTTT. Amino acid sequence: CASSLRGILFF.

The rearrangement uses TRBV5-4 and TRBJ2-5; 11 bases map to TRBD1. The CDR3 covers 15 residues. Germline CDR1 and CDR2: SGHNT and YYREEE (reference sequence). Losses at the gene ends were 4 bases for V and 5 bases for J; bases not matched to a gene: 7. CDR3 amino acids: CASSVGQGGSETQYF. The CDR3 DNA sequence: TGTGCCAGCAGCGTGGGACAGGGGGGGTCGGAGACCCAGTACTTC.

This clone has more than one count but fewer than ten. The J gene is TRBJ2-5, the V gene TRBV7-9; possible D gene TRBD1, 6 bases. Trimming took off 6 bases at V and 5 bases at J, with 16 bases between the two ends. Germline lookup yields CDR1 SEHNR and CDR2 FQNEAQ (reference sequence). The CDR3 has 14 amino acids. The CDR3 protein is CASRGPGVLETQYF. The CDR3 bases are TGTGCCAGCAGAGGGCCAGGGGTGTTGGAGACCCAGTACTTC. The variable domain in full, with the rest retrieved from reference TRBV7-9 and TRBJ2-5, is DTGVSQNPRHKITKRGQNVTFRCDPISEHNRLYWYRQTLGQGPEFLTYFQNEAQLEKSRLLSDRFSAERPKGSFSTLEIQRTEQGDSAMYLCASRGPGVLETQYFGPGTRLLVL.

V usage is TRBV11-2 and J usage is TRBJ1-2; D is unclear. There are 13 residues in the CDR3. Germline lookup yields CDR1 SGHAT and CDR2 FQNNGV. The germline V and J ends were trimmed by 5 bases and 7 bases, with 14 bases remaining between them. The CDR3 region is CASSPGESIGYTF. In nucleotides, the CDR3 is TGTGCCAGCAGCCCGGGTGAGTCGATTGGCTACACCTTC.

This clone was counted a single time. The chain couples TRBV1 to TRBJ1-2. TRBV1 is described as a pseudogene. The CDR3 is made up of 14 amino acids. The CDR3 protein is CTSSQAGGDVGYTF. The DNA for the CDR3 is TGCACCAGCAGCCAAGCGGGGGGGGATGTGGGCTACACCTTC.

The genes are TRBV4-3 and TRBJ2-1; maybe TRBD1 (5 bases). CDR3 length: 16 amino acids. Germline CDR1 and CDR2: LGHNA and YSLEER. Trimming shortened V by 1 base and J by 6 bases, and 16 bases separated the two germline ends. CDR3 bases: TGCGCCAGCAGCCAAGGGCGGCAGGGCTCGAGCAATGAGCAGTTCTTC. Its translation is CASSQGRQGSSNEQFF.

The V and J genes are TRBV9 and TRBJ1-3, with 11 bases aligning to TRBD1. Germline lookup yields CDR1 SGDLS and CDR2 YYNGEE. The CDR3 spans 15 residues. After removal of 2 bases from V and 4 bases from J, the junction contained 2 bases not matched to a gene. The CDR3 DNA sequence: TGTGCCAGCAGCGTGGGACAGGGGGTGGGAAACACCATATATTTT. Translated, it gives CASSVGQGVGNTIYF.

The chain combines TRBV15 with TRBJ1-4; D is uncertain. The ends were cut back, 1 base at V and 6 bases at J, with 9 bases in the middle. The CDR3 extends over 14 amino acids. Germline V lookup: CDR1 LNHNV, CDR2 YYDKDF (reference sequence). In DNA, the CDR3 is TGTGCCACCAGCAGAGGGCCGCTAGATGAAAAACTGTTTTTT. Residues: CATSRGPLDEKLFF.

This chain uses TRBV28 with TRBJ1-2; 8 nucleotides align to TRBD1. This CDR3 region has 14 residues. V shed 6 bases and J 0 bases; nucleotides not matched to a gene: 3. CDR1 and CDR2 (germline): MDHEN, SYDVKM. The CDR3 DNA follows: TGTGCCAGCAGACCAGGGGGCTCTAACTATGGCTACACCTTC. This sequence encodes CASRPGGSNYGYTF.

The chain employs TRBV18 and TRBJ2-7; 15 nucleotides match TRBD2. Trimming cost V 6 bases and J 6 bases; bases outside gene matches: 9. The CDR3 has 16 residues. Germline V lookup: CDR1 KGHSH, CDR2 LQKENI. CDR3 in DNA: TGTGCCAGCTCGCCAGGACTAGCGGGAGGGCCGGGCGAGCAGTACTTC. As protein: CASSPGLAGGPGEQYF.

The J gene is TRBJ1-4, the V gene TRBV19; D is possibly TRBD1 (6 bases). Trimming stripped 7 bases from V and 3 bases from J, with 12 bases between. Germline CDR1 is LNHDA and CDR2 is SQIVND (reference sequence). This CDR3 has 14 amino acids. DNA for the CDR3: TGTGCCAGTACCACACAGGGCTCTAATGAAAAACTGTTTTTT. It codes for CASTTQGSNEKLFF.

The genes are TRBV9 and TRBJ2-5; D is possibly TRBD2 (7 bases). The V gene lost 3 bases and the J gene lost 2 bases, with 14 bases spanning the gap. CDR3 length: 15 residues. Germline CDR1 is SGDLS and CDR2 is YYNGEE. In nucleotides, the CDR3 is TGTGCCAGCAGCGGGGGAGGGGGACTACAAGAGACCCAGTACTTC. It is translated as CASSGGGGLQETQYF.

CDR3 coding DNA: TGTGCCAGCAGTAGCGGGGGGGCTAGCACAGATACGCAGTATTTT. This translates into CASSSGGASTDTQYF. This sequence joins TRBV5-4 and TRBJ2-3; TRBD2 matches 11 bases. This CDR3 has 15 residues. Trimming cost V 5 bases and J 0 bases; bases outside gene matches: 2. Looked up from germline, CDR1 is SGHNT and CDR2 is YYREEE (reference sequence).

V usage is TRBV6-1 and J usage is TRBJ1-5; a weak D match, TRBD1 (5 bases). The CDR3 has 15 amino acids. V lost 3 bases and J 5 bases, leaving 14 bases between the germline ends. Germline V CDR1 and CDR2: MNHNS, SASEGT. DNA for the CDR3: TGTGCCAGCAGTGATACGTGGCAGGGATATCAGCCCCAGCATTTT. This gives the protein CASSDTWQGYQPQHF.

The chain employs TRBV6-1 and TRBJ1-2; 8 bases are a match to TRBD1. Per germline, CDR1 MNHNS and CDR2 SASEGT. Unmatched junction bases numbered 9, after V lost 4 bases and J lost 2 bases. The CDR3 is 16 residues long. Here the CDR3 DNA reads TGTGCCAGCAGTGGAGGGACAGGTGCCAGAAACTATGGCTACACCTTC. Amino acids: CASSGGTGARNYGYTF.

The J gene is TRBJ1-4, the V gene TRBV5-1; 9 bases are a match to TRBD1. CDR3 length equals 16 residues. V lost 4 bases and J lost 0; bases outside the gene matches: 4. Germline V lookup: CDR1 SGHRS, CDR2 YFSETQ. Here the CDR3 reads CASSPGTGTTNEKLFF. In DNA, the CDR3 is TGCGCCAGCAGCCCGGGGACAGGGACAACTAATGAAAAACTGTTTTTT.

A single count supports this clone. The gene calls are TRBV27 and TRBJ2-7; 7 bases are a match to TRBD1. CDR1 and CDR2 (germline): MNHEY, SMNVEV (reference sequence). This CDR3 contains 14 residues. Losses at the gene ends were 3 bases for V and 2 bases for J; bases not matched to a gene: 4. CDR3 protein: CASSLDRTAYEQYF. CDR3 coding DNA: TGTGCCAGCAGTTTGGACAGGACCGCCTACGAGCAGTACTTC.

The chain combines TRBV11-1 with TRBJ2-7; 11 bases fit TRBD2. Losses at the gene ends were 5 bases for V and 2 bases for J; bases not matched to a gene: 8. The CDR3 is 16 residues long. In germline, CDR1 is SGHAT, CDR2 FQDESV (reference sequence). The CDR3 here is CASSPRLSGRAYEQYF. The CDR3, as DNA: TGTGCCAGCAGCCCCCGACTTAGCGGGAGGGCCTACGAGCAGTACTTC.

The chain carries TRBV4-3 and TRBJ1-1; TRBD1 agrees at 8 bases. Germline V lookup: CDR1 LGHNA, CDR2 YSLEER. Trimming removed 3 bases from V and 4 bases from J; junction bases left unmatched: 7. The CDR3 has 15 amino acids. The CDR3 DNA follows: TGCGCCAGCAGCCAGGCGACAGGGGTCCTCACTGAAGCTTTCTTT. It translates to CASSQATGVLTEAFF.

This chain uses TRBV2 with TRBJ2-7; 7 bases match TRBD2. Trimming removed 9 bases from V and 0 bases from J; junction bases left unmatched: 8. Germline V CDR1 and CDR2: SNHLY, FYNNEI. The CDR3 spans 14 residues. CDR3 region: CARAAGTNSYEQYF. The CDR3 coding sequence is TGTGCCAGGGCAGCCGGGACTAACTCCTACGAGCAGTACTTC.

The chain carries TRBV30 and TRBJ1-4; weak D call: TRBD1 (6 bases). The CDR3 sequence is 14 residues long. Germline loops: CDR1 GTSNPN, CDR2 SVGIG (reference sequence). The V gene lost 2 bases and the J gene lost 7 bases, with 14 bases spanning the gap. DNA of the CDR3: TGTGCCTGGAGTTCCGGACAGCCCGGTGAAAAACTGTTTTTT. Encoded protein: CAWSSGQPGEKLFF. Combining the CDR3 with reference TRBV30 and TRBJ1-4 gives the whole variable domain SQTIHQWPATLVQPVGSPLSLECTVEGTSNPNLYWYRQAAGRGLQLLFYSVGIGQISSEVPQNLSASRPQDRQFILSSKKLLLSDSGFYLCAWSSGQPGEKLFFGSGTQLSVL.